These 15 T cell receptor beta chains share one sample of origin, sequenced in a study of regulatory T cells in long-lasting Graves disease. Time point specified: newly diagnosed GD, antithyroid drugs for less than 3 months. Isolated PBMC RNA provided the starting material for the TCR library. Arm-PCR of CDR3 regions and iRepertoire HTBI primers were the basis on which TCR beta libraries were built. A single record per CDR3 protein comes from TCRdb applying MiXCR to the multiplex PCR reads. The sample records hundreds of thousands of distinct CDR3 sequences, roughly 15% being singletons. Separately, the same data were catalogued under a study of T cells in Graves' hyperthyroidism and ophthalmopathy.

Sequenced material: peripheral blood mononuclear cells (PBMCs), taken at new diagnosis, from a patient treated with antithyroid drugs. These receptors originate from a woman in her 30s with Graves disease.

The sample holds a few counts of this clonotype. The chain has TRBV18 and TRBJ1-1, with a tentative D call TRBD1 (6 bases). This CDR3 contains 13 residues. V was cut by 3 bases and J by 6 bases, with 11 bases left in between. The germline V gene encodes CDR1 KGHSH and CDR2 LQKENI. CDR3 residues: CASSPQGRSEAFF. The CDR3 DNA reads TGTGCCAGCTCACCCCAGGGGAGGTCTGAAGCTTTCTTT. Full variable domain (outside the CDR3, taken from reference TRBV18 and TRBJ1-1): NAGVMQNPRHLVRRRGQEARLRCSPMKGHSHVYWYRQLPEEGLKFMVYLQKENIIDESGMPKERFSAEFPKEGPSILRIQQVVRGDSAAYFCASSPQGRSEAFFGQGTRLTVV.

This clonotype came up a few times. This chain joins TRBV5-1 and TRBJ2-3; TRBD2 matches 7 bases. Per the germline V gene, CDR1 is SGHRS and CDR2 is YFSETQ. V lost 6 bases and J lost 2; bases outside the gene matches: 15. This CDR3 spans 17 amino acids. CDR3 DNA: TGCGCCAGCATGCCAAGACCTAGCGGCTCCACCACAGATACGCAGTATTTT. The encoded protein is CASMPRPSGSTTDTQYF. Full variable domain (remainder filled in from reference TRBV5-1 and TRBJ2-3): KAGVTQTPRYLIKTRGQQVTLSCSPISGHRSVSWYQQTPGQGLQFLFEYFSETQRNKGNFPGRFSGRQFSNSRSEMNVSTLELGDSALYLCASMPRPSGSTTDTQYFGPGTRLTVL.

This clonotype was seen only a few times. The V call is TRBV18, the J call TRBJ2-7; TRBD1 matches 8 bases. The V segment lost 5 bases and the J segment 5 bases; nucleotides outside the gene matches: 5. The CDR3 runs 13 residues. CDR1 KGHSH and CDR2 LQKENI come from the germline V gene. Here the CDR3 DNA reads TGTGCCAGCTCATTTGGACAGGGTGACGAGCAGTACTTC. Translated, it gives CASSFGQGDEQYF. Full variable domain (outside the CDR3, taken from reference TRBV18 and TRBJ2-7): NAGVMQNPRHLVRRRGQEARLRCSPMKGHSHVYWYRQLPEEGLKFMVYLQKENIIDESGMPKERFSAEFPKEGPSILRIQQVVRGDSAAYFCASSFGQGDEQYFGPGTRLTVT.

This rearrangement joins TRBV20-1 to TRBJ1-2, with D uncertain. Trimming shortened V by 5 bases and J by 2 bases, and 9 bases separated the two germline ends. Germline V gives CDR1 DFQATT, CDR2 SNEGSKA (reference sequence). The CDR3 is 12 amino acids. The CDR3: CSASSGNYGYTF. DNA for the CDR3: TGCAGTGCTTCATCCGGCAACTATGGCTACACCTTC.

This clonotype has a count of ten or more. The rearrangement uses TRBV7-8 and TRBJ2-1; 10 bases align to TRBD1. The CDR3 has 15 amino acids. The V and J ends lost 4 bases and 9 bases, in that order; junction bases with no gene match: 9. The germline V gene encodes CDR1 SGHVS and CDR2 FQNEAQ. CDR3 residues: CASSSDRGLRSEQFF. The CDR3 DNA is TGTGCCAGCAGCTCAGACAGGGGGCTAAGGAGTGAGCAGTTCTTC.

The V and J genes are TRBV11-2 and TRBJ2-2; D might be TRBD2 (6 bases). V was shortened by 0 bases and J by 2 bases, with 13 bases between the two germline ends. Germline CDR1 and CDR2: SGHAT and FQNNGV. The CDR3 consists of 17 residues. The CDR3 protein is CASSLDAWTTNTGELFF. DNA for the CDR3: TGTGCCAGCAGCTTAGATGCGTGGACTACCAACACCGGGGAGCTGTTTTTT.

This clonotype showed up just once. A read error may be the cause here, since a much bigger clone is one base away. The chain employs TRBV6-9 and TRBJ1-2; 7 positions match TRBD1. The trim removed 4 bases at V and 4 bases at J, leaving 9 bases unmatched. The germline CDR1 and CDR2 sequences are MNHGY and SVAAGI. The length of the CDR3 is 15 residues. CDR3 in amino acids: CASSSATGPRYGYTF. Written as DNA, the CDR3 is TGTGCCAGCAGTTCGGCGACAGGGCCTCGCTATGGCTACACCTTC.

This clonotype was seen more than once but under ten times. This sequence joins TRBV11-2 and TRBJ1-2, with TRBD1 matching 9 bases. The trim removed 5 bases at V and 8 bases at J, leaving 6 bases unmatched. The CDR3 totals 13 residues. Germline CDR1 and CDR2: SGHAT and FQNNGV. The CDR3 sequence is CASSGRTGEGYTF. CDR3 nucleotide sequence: TGTGCCAGCAGCGGGAGGACAGGGGAAGGCTACACCTTC. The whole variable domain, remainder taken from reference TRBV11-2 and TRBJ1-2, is EAGVAQSPRYKIIEKRQSVAFWCNPISGHATLYWYQQILGQGPKLLIQFQNNGVVDDSQLPKDRFSAERLKGVDSTLKIQPAKLEDSAVYLCASSGRTGEGYTFGSGTRLTVV.

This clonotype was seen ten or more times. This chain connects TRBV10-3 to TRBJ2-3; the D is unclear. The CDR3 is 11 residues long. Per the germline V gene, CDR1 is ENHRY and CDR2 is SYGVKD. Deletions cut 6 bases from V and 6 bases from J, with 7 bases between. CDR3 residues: CAISDGDTQYF. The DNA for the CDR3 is TGTGCCATCAGCGACGGGGATACGCAGTATTTT.

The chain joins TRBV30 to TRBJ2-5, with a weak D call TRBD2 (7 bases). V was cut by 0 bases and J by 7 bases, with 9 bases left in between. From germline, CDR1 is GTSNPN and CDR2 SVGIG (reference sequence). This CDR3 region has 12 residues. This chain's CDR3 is CAWSVGGGTQYF. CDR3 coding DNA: TGTGCCTGGAGTGTAGGGGGGGGGACCCAGTACTTC.

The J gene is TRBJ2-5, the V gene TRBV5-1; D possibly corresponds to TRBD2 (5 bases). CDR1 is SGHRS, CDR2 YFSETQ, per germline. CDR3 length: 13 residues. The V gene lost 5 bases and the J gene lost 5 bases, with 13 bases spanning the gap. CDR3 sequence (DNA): TGCGCCAGCAGGGTGGACTTCCGGGAGACCCAGTACTTC. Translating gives CASRVDFRETQYF.

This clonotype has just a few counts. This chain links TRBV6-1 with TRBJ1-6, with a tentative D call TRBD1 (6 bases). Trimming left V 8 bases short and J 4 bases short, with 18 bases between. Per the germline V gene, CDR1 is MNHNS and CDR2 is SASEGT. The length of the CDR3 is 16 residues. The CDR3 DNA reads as TGTGCCAGCCGTCCAAGGGGGGAGTCATATAATTCACCCCTCCACTTT. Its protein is CASRPRGESYNSPLHF.

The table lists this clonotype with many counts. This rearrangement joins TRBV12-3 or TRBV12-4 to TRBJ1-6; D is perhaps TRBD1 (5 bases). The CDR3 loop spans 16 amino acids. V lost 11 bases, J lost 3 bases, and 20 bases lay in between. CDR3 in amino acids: CAVNSREGGYNSPLHF. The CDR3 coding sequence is TGTGCCGTAAACTCCAGGGAGGGCGGCTATAATTCACCCCTCCACTTT.

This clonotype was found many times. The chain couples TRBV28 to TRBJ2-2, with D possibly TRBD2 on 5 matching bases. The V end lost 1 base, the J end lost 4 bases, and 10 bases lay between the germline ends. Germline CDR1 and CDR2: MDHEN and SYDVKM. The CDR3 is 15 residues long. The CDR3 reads CASSLSPGFTGELFF. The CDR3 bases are TGTGCCAGCAGTTTATCGCCGGGATTCACCGGGGAGCTGTTTTTT.

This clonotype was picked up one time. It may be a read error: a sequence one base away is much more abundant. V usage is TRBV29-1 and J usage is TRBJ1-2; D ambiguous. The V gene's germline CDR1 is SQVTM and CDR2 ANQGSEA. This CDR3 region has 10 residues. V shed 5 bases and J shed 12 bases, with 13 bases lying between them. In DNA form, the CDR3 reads TGCAGCGTTCACCAAGACGGCCACACCTTC. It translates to CSVHQDGHTF.